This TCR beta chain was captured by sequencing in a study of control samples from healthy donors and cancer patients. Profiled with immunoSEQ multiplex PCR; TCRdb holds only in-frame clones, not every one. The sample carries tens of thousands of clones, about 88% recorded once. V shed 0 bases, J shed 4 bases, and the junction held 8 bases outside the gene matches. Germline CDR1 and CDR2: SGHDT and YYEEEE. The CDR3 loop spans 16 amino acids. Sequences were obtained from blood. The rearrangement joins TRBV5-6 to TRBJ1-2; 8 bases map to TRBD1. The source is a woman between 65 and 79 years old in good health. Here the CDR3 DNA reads TGTGCCAGCAGCTTGGTAGGGCAGGGGGCGTCCTATGGCTACACCTTC. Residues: CASSLVGQGASYGYTF.